Detailed here is one T cell receptor beta chain. This sample was included in a study of PD-1 blockade in classical Hodgkin lymphoma. V lost 5 bases to trimming and J lost 2 bases; unmatched junction nucleotides: 3. The germline gives CDR1 SGHDN, CDR2 FVKESK. The CDR3 spans 15 residues. Stated time point: cycle 4 day 1 (C4D1), after about 6 weeks of nivolumab. Each patient experienced a relapse that followed autologous stem cell transplantation, and brentuximab vedotin exposure varied. The method was immunoSEQ multiplex PCR; TCRdb's version includes in-frame clones alone and lacks a portion of them. Counted here are 90,000 to 100,000 clones, about three quarters occurring once; the ten biggest clones make up 9.4%.

The sequence came from a human donor with classical Hodgkin lymphoma. Sequencing used peripheral blood mononuclear cells (PBMCs), obtained before the fourth cycle of nivolumab. The chain carries TRBV14 and TRBJ2-7; 13 nucleotides agree with TRBD2. The CDR3 loop reads CASSWGLAGTYEQYF. As DNA, the CDR3 is TGTGCCAGCAGCTGGGGACTAGCGGGAACCTACGAGCAGTACTTC.